This T cell receptor (beta chain) was identified during a study of monozygotic twins with inflammatory bowel disease. General observations from the study: Discrimination among different T cell subtypes was not achievable.

As regards this clonotype: Its antigen remains unidentified.

UMIs with a 6-nucleotide sample barcode were added by template switching. TCRdb reprocessed the 5' RACE reads and reports one entry per CDR3 protein, with no DNA. The repertoire table contains 150,000 to 200,000 distinct CDR3 sequences. The germline gives CDR1 SEHNR, CDR2 FQNEAQ (reference sequence). The CDR3 spans 15 residues. The clonotype comes from a human donor with ulcerative colitis or Crohn's disease, or a healthy co-twin of an affected twin (not recorded which). The J gene is TRBJ2-1, the V gene TRBV7-9. The sample taken for sequencing was blood. This CDR3 reads CASSLFRGSLNEQFF.